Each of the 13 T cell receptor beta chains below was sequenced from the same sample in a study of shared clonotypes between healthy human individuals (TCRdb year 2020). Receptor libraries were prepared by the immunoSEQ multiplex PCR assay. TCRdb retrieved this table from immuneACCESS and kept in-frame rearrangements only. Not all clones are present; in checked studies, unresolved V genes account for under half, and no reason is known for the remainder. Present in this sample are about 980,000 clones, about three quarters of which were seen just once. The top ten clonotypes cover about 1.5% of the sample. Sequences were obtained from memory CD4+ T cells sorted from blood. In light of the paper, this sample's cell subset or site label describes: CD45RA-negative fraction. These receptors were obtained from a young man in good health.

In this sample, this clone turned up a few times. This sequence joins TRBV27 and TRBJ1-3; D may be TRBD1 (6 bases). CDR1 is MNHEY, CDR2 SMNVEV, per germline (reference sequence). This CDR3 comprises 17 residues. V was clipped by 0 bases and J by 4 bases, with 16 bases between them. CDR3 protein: CASSLSRLGGSGNTIYF. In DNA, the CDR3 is TGTGCCAGCAGTTTATCGCGTCTGGGGGGCTCGGGAAACACCATATATTTT.

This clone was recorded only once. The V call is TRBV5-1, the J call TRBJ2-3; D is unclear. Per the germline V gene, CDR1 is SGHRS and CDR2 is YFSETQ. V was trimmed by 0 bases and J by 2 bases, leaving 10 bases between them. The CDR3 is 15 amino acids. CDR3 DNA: TGCGCCAGCAGCTTGGAACAGTTCCCCACAGATACGCAGTATTTT. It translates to CASSLEQFPTDTQYF.

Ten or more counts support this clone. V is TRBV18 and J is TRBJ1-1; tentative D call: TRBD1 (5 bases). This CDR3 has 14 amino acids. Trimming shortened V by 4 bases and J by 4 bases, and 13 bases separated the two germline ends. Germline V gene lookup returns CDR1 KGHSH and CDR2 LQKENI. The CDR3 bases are TGTGCCAGCTCACAAACACAGGCTCCCACTGAAGCTTTCTTT. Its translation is CASSQTQAPTEAFF. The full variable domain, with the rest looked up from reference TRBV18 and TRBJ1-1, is NAGVMQNPRHLVRRRGQEARLRCSPMKGHSHVYWYRQLPEEGLKFMVYLQKENIIDESGMPKERFSAEFPKEGPSILRIQQVVRGDSAAYFCASSQTQAPTEAFFGQGTRLTVV.

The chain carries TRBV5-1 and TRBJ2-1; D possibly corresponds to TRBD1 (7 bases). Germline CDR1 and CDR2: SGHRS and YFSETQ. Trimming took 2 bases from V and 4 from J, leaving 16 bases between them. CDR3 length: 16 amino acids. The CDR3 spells CASSFGAGGSYNEQFF. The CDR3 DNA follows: TGCGCCAGCAGCTTCGGCGCAGGGGGGAGTTACAATGAGCAGTTCTTC.

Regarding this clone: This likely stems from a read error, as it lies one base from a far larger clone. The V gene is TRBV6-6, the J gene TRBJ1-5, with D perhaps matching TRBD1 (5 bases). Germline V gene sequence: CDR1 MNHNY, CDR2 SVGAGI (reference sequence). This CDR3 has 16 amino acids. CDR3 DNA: TGTGTCAGCAGTTACTCTTCTGGACATGGGAATCAGCCCCAGCATTTT. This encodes CVSSYSSGHGNQPQHF.

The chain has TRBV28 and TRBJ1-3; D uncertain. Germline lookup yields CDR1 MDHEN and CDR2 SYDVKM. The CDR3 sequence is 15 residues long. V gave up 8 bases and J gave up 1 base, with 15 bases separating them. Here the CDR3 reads CASGRLIGSGNTIYF. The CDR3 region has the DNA TGTGCCAGCGGGAGACTAATCGGGTCTGGAAACACCATATATTTT.

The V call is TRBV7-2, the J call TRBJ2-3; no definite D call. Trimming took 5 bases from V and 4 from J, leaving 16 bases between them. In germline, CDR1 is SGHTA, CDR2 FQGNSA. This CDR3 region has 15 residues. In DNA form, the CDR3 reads TGTGCCAGCAGCCGCACGGTTTTGCTCCCAGATACGCAGTATTTT. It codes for CASSRTVLLPDTQYF.

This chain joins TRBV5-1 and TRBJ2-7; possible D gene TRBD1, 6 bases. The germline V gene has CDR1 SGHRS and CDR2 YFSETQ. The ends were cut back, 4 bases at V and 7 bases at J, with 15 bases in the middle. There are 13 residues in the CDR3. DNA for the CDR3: TGCGCCAGCAGCCAACAGGGATTAGGGGAGCAGTACTTC. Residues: CASSQQGLGEQYF.

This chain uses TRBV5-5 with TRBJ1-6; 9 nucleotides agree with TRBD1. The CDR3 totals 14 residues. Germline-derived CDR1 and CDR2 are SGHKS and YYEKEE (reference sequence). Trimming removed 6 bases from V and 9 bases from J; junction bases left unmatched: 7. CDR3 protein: CASTFGDRASPLHF. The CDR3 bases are TGTGCCAGCACCTTCGGGGACAGGGCTTCACCCCTCCACTTT.

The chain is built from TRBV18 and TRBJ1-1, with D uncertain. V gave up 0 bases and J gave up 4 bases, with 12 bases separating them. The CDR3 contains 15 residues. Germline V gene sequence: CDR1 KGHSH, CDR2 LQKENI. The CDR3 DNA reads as TGTGCCAGCTCACCACCGAGCGTGCGAGGCACTGAAGCTTTCTTT. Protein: CASSPPSVRGTEAFF.

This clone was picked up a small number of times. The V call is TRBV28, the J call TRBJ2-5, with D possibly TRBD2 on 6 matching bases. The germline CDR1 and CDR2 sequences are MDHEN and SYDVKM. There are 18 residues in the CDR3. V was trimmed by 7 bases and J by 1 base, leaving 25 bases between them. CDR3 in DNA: TGTGCCAGCATCACCGGGACTTTCCTCCACCGGGGCCAAGAGACCCAGTACTTC. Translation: CASITGTFLHRGQETQYF.

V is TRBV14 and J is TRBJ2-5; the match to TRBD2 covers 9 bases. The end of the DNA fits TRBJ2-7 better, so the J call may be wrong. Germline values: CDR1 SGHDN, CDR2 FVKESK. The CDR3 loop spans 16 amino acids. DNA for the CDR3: TGTGCCAGCAGCCAAAGAAGAGCGGGAGGAGGTCACGAGCAGTACTTC. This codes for CASSQRRAGGGHEQYF.

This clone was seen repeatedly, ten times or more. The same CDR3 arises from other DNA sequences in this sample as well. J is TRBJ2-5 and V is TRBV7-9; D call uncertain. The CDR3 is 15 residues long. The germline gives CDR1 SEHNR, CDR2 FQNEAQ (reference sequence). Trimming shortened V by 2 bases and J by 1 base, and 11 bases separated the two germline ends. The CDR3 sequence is CASSLRLVSQETQYF. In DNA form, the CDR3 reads TGTGCCAGCAGCTTAAGGCTGGTCAGCCAAGAGACCCAGTACTTC.